One and the same sample provided the 9 T cell receptor beta chains below, sequenced in a study of cytomegalovirus exposure and HLA in healthy donors. The PCR made use of 60 Vbeta and 13 Jbeta primers. TCRdb's copy holds only in-frame clones and misses some; the assay was immunoSEQ multiplex PCR. The table shows 200,000 to 250,000 clones, with roughly 83% occurring only once. Sequenced: PBMCs. Source of these receptors: a girl between 10 and 17 years old in good health and CMV-seronegative.

The chain joins TRBV5-4 to TRBJ1-5, with D possibly being TRBD1 (6 bases). The CDR3 has 14 amino acids. Trimming left V 0 bases short and J 7 bases short, with 11 bases between. Looked up from germline, CDR1 is SGHNT and CDR2 is YYREEE (reference sequence). The CDR3 spells CASSLGGTGQPQHF. In nucleotides, the CDR3 is TGTGCCAGCAGCTTGGGGGGAACAGGGCAGCCCCAGCATTTT.

The rearrangement links TRBV7-6 to TRBJ2-5; maybe TRBD2 (5 bases). V lost 5 bases, J lost 6 bases, and 16 bases lay in between. The CDR3 has 14 amino acids. Germline CDR1 reads SGHVS; CDR2 reads FNYEAQ. The CDR3 protein is CASSRPGYGKTQYF. The CDR3 region has the DNA TGTGCCAGCAGCCGTCCCGGTTACGGGAAGACCCAGTACTTC.

The chain recombines TRBV5-4 with TRBJ2-5, with 10 nucleotides matching TRBD2. Trimming cost V 3 bases and J 5 bases; bases outside gene matches: 4. Per the germline V gene, CDR1 is SGHNT and CDR2 is YYREEE (reference sequence). The CDR3 is 14 amino acids. The DNA of the CDR3 is TGTGCCAGCAGCTCCACAGCGGGGGGGGAGACCCAGTACTTC. Protein sequence: CASSSTAGGETQYF.

The rearrangement links TRBV6-1 to TRBJ2-2; 7 bases agree with TRBD2. V shed 4 bases, J shed 4 bases, and the junction held 12 bases outside the gene matches. CDR3 size: 17 residues. Per the germline V gene, CDR1 is MNHNS and CDR2 is SASEGT. The DNA for the CDR3 is TGTGCCAGCAGTGCACACCCAGCGGGATGGAGCACCGGGGAGCTGTTTTTT. Translation: CASSAHPAGWSTGELFF.

The chain couples TRBV5-1 to TRBJ2-1; 8 bases are shared with TRBD2. This CDR3 region has 15 residues. With V trimmed by 4 bases and J by 4 bases, 7 bases remained unmatched. CDR1 and CDR2 (germline): SGHRS, YFSETQ. CDR3 in amino acids: CASSRLTSGYNEQFF. CDR3 nucleotide sequence: TGCGCCAGCAGCCGACTCACTAGCGGTTACAATGAGCAGTTCTTC.

As concerns this clone: Relative to the germline gene, one junction end is altered; a read error may explain this. Distinct nucleotide sequences in the sample also encode this CDR3. This rearrangement joins TRBV6-1 to TRBJ1-4; tentative D call: TRBD1 (5 bases). CDR3 length equals 15 residues. The germline V gene encodes CDR1 MNHNS and CDR2 SASEGT. CDR3: CASRKDTATNEKLFF. For the CDR3, the DNA is TGTGCCAGCAGGAAGGACACCGCAACTAATGAAAAGCTGTTTTTT.

V and J are TRBV6-6 and TRBJ1-1, with D maybe TRBD1 (5 bases). Germline V lookup: CDR1 MNHNY, CDR2 SVGAGI (reference sequence). This CDR3 is 15 amino acids long. Trimming pared 2 bases from V and 4 bases from J, leaving 14 bases between. The CDR3 DNA sequence: TGTGCCAGCAGTTACGAGAAGGGCGGGGGCACTGAAGCTTTCTTT. Translated, it gives CASSYEKGGGTEAFF.

The chain is built from TRBV28 and TRBJ1-5; 9 bases are a match to TRBD1. The CDR3 runs 16 residues. V lost 7 bases and J lost 5; bases outside the gene matches: 12. Germline V gene lookup returns CDR1 MDHEN and CDR2 SYDVKM. CDR3 in DNA: TGTGCCAGCAAACCGGGACAGGGATTTCAACATCAGCCCCAGCATTTT. Protein sequence: CASKPGQGFQHQPQHF.

V is TRBV27 and J is TRBJ2-3; TRBD2 agrees at 7 bases. Germline CDR1 MNHEY, CDR2 SMNVEV (reference sequence). The CDR3 spans 14 residues. V gave up 4 bases and J gave up 3 bases; unmatched junction bases: 4. The CDR3 coding sequence is TGTGCCAGCAGTTCGGGACTACGTACAGATACGCAGTATTTT. Amino acids: CASSSGLRTDTQYF.